This TCR beta chain is from a study of blood T cell repertoires in COVID-19. Overall study context: From the United States, Italy and Spain came samples of acute and convalescent COVID-19. In each case, the material was cDNA or gDNA derived from T cells, B-cell-depleted T cells, or PBMCs.

Germline CDR1 reads SGHAT; CDR2 reads FQNNGV. There are 14 residues in the CDR3. J was trimmed by 5 bases and V by 5 bases; bases with no gene match: 8. Enrolment of Seattle patients took place during active infection, and they were followed longitudinally. Authors' processing steps: Using reference gene primer amplification, nucleated cell counts were estimated. Sequenced by immunoSEQ multiplex PCR; TCRdb stores in-frame clones only, minus some. V, J and clone size are taken as reported in that table, and D and trimming were inferred from the DNA itself. The profile covers about 280,000 clones, with about 88% appearing a single time and around 13% taken by the ten largest.

Sequencing used peripheral blood. V gene TRBV11-2 combines with J gene TRBJ1-2; 7 bases are shared with TRBD1. This TCR came from a woman between 65 and 79 years old with COVID-19, enrolled during active disease. Here the CDR3 reads CASSVTLTGYGYTF. CDR3 sequence (DNA): TGTGCCAGCAGCGTCACCTTGACAGGGTATGGCTACACCTTC.